Listed below are T cell receptor beta chains from one sample, sequenced in a study of blood T cell repertoires in COVID-19. The protocol was immunoSEQ multiplex PCR, while the TCRdb copy is restricted to in-frame clones and leaves out a portion. Of 200,000 to 300,000 clones listed, 75% to 90% are singletons. Sequencing was done on a sample of PBMCs or T cells enriched from blood (not recorded which). These receptors all stem from a woman in her thirties who had recovered from COVID-19. CDR3s include the opening cysteine and the closing phenylalanine or tryptophan. A D gene is named only where the DNA matches it firmly. Rows may omit the clone size; those that give it use once, few, many or a size class.

abundance,d_gene,j_gene,v_gene,CDR3aa,CDR3nt
.,TRBD2,TRBJ2-1,TRBV3-1/TRBV3-2,CASSRLPGLAQFF,TGTGCCAGCAGCCGTCTGCCGGGACTAGCACAGTTCTTC
.,TRBD1,TRBJ1-5,TRBV4-2,CASSPQGTLGQPQHF,TGTGCCAGCAGTCCACAGGGGACCCTAGGGCAGCCCCAGCATTTT
.,.,TRBJ1-2,TRBV28,CASWEQQGIYGYTF,TGTGCCAGCTGGGAACAACAGGGAATCTATGGCTACACCTTC
.,TRBD1,TRBJ1-1,TRBV28,CASSLSQGGTEAFF,TGTGCCAGCAGTTTATCCCAGGGGGGCACTGAAGCTTTCTTT
.,TRBD1,TRBJ1-5,TRBV2,CASKGAGSQPQHF,TGTGCCAGCAAGGGGGCAGGGTCTCAGCCCCAGCATTTT
.,TRBD1,TRBJ1-5,TRBV5-1,CASSSGQGTQPQHF,TGCGCCAGCAGCTCGGGACAGGGGACTCAGCCCCAGCATTTT
.,.,TRBJ2-1,TRBV9,CASSVLAEGSYNEQFF,TGTGCCAGCAGCGTTCTCGCCGAGGGCTCCTACAATGAGCAGTTCTTC
.,.,TRBJ1-6,TRBV30,CAFRDIYNSPLHF,TGTGCCTTCCGGGACATCTATAATTCACCCCTCCACTTT
.,.,TRBJ2-1,TRBV5-4,CASSFPLSGGNEQFF,TGTGCCAGCAGCTTCCCTTTGTCTGGGGGGAATGAGCAGTTCTTC
.,.,TRBJ1-2,TRBV30,CAWGRGGGYTF,TGTGCCTGGGGGAGAGGTGGGGGCTACACCTTC
.,.,TRBJ1-1,TRBV27,CASSPRQANTEAFF,TGTGCCAGCAGTCCACGACAGGCGAACACTGAAGCTTTCTTT
.,TRBD1,TRBJ2-1,TRBV5-1,CASRTGQGSYNEQFF,TGCGCCAGCAGGACGGGACAGGGATCCTACAATGAGCAGTTCTTC
.,TRBD1,TRBJ1-4,TRBV6-5,CASRDPGQGGEKLFF,TGTGCCAGCAGGGACCCGGGACAGGGTGGTGAAAAACTGTTTTTT
.,TRBD2,TRBJ2-1,TRBV24-1,CATSDGLAESSYNEQFF,TGTGCCACCAGTGACGGACTAGCCGAGAGCTCCTACAATGAGCAGTTCTTC
once,TRBD1,TRBJ1-3,TRBV19,CASSMGQDPGNTIYF,TGTGCCAGTAGTATGGGACAGGACCCTGGAAACACCATATATTTT
.,TRBD2,TRBJ2-1,TRBV6-6,CASSYSSSGSSVFF,TGTGCCAGCAGTTACTCATCTAGCGGGAGTTCCGTGTTCTTC
.,TRBD1,TRBJ2-3,TRBV5-1,CASSLGGTGARGADTQYF,TGCGCCAGCAGCTTGGGAGGCACAGGGGCGCGTGGGGCAGATACGCAGTATTTT
.,.,TRBJ1-6,TRBV28,CASSMSYNSPLHF,TGTGCCAGCAGTATGAGTTATAATTCACCCCTCCACTTT
.,.,TRBJ2-3,TRBV5-4,CASSSSGSVDTQYF,TGTGCCAGCAGCAGTAGCGGTTCGGTAGATACGCAGTATTTT
.,.,TRBJ2-5,TRBV19,CASSLVGTRQETQYF,TGTGCCAGTAGCCTAGTGGGGACACGCCAAGAGACCCAGTACTTC
.,TRBD2,TRBJ2-3,TRBV5-1,CASSRPSSGTSTDTQYF,TGCGCCAGCAGCCGACCCTCTAGCGGAACTAGCACAGATACGCAGTATTTT
.,.,TRBJ1-1,TRBV5-4,CASSLDQGQGTEAFF,TGTGCCAGCAGCCTCGACCAGGGGCAGGGCACTGAAGCTTTCTTT
.,.,TRBJ2-7,TRBV28,CASSLMQDSSYEQYF,TGTGCCAGCAGTCTTATGCAAGACAGCTCCTACGAGCAGTACTTC